The next 8 T cell receptor beta chains were all read from a single sample in a study of chemoradiotherapy in HPV16-positive cancers. Repertoires were generated with immunoSEQ multiplex PCR, while TCRdb's copy carries only in-frame clones and drops some. The data show thousands of clones, approximately 80% seen once. The specimen was taken from a patient who underwent chemoradiotherapy. These receptors were obtained from a human donor with HPV-associated anogenital cancer.

This clone was detected only a few times. The rearrangement joins TRBV9 to TRBJ1-2, with a possible D match to TRBD1 (6 bases). From germline, CDR1 is SGDLS and CDR2 YYNGEE. This CDR3 has 13 amino acids. Trimming cost V 0 bases and J 8 bases, with 11 bases left between them. The CDR3: CASSVAGAGGYTF. CDR3 bases: TGTGCCAGCAGCGTAGCGGGGGCTGGCGGCTACACCTTC.

The chain employs TRBV5-4 and TRBJ2-7; 8 bases are a match to TRBD2. CDR3 length: 14 amino acids. Germline loops: CDR1 SGHNT, CDR2 YYREEE (reference sequence). The V and J ends lost 4 bases and 6 bases, in that order; junction bases with no gene match: 9. The CDR3 protein is CASSLRAGVGEQYF. CDR3 in DNA: TGTGCCAGCAGCCTTCGAGCGGGAGTGGGCGAGCAGTACTTC.

The chain carries TRBV27 and TRBJ1-1; TRBD1 matches 9 bases. Germline-derived CDR1 and CDR2 are MNHEY and SMNVEV (reference sequence). V lost 10 bases and J lost 4; bases outside the gene matches: 10. The CDR3 length is 14 residues. CDR3 bases: TGTGCCATCAGAACAGGGACAGGGAGCACTGAAGCTTTCTTT. Translation: CAIRTGTGSTEAFF.

The CDR3 DNA reads TGTGCCAGCTCACCGGGTAGACCGGGACTAGCCCCTTCCAACACCGGGGAGCTGTTTTTT. It specifies CASSPGRPGLAPSNTGELFF. The chain combines TRBV18 with TRBJ2-2; 9 nucleotides line up with TRBD2. With 3 bases clipped from V and 2 bases from J, the junction kept 16 bases outside the gene matches. The germline gives CDR1 KGHSH, CDR2 LQKENI. The CDR3 length is 20 residues.

This rearrangement joins TRBV9 to TRBJ1-1, with D unclear. Trimming shortened V by 0 bases and J by 13 bases, and 13 bases separated the two germline ends. The CDR3 sequence is 12 residues long. CDR1 SGDLS and CDR2 YYNGEE come from the germline V gene. The CDR3 coding sequence is TGTGCCAGCAGCGTAGTGGGTTTAGAGGTTTTCTTT. Translated: CASSVVGLEVFF.

This sequence joins TRBV6-4 and TRBJ2-7; D gene uncertain. The CDR3 contains 11 residues. Germline CDR1 MRHNA, CDR2 SNTAGT. V lost 5 bases and J 3 bases, leaving 5 bases between the germline ends. The DNA for the CDR3 is TGTGCCAGCAGTAAGGGCTACGAGCAGTACGTC. It encodes CASSKGYEQYV.

The count of this clone is one. V and J are TRBV7-9 and TRBJ1-2; 9 bases are a match to TRBD1. Unmatched junction bases numbered 14, after V lost 5 bases and J lost 4 bases. Germline CDR1 is SEHNR and CDR2 is FQNEAQ (reference sequence). This CDR3 contains 17 residues. This chain's CDR3 is CASSPSRDRAGAYGYTF. CDR3 in DNA: TGTGCCAGCAGCCCGTCCCGGGACAGGGCCGGTGCCTATGGCTACACCTTC. Full variable domain (remainder filled in from reference TRBV7-9 and TRBJ1-2): DTGVSQNPRHKITKRGQNVTFRCDPISEHNRLYWYRQTLGQGPEFLTYFQNEAQLEKSRLLSDRFSAERPKGSFSTLEIQRTEQGDSAMYLCASSPSRDRAGAYGYTFGSGTRLTVV.

This rearrangement joins TRBV2 to TRBJ1-1; a weak D match, TRBD1 (5 bases). CDR3 size: 15 residues. The V end lost 3 bases, the J end lost 3 bases, and 14 bases lay between the germline ends. CDR1 is SNHLY, CDR2 FYNNEI, per germline. CDR3 protein: CASSDGRDQYTEAFF. CDR3 DNA sequence: TGTGCCAGCAGTGATGGACGGGACCAATACACTGAAGCTTTCTTT.